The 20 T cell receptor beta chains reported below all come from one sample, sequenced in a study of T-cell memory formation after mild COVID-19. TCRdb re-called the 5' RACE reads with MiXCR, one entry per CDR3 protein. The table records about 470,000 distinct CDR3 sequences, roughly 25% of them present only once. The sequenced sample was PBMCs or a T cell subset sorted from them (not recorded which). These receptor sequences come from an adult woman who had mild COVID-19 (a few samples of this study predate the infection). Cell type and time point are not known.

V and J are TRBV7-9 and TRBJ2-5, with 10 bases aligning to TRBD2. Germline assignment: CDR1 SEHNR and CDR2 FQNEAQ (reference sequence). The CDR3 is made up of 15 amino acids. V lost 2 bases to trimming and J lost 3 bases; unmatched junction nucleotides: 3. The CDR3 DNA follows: TGTGCCAGCAGCTTAATCGGGACTAGCGAAGAGACCCAGTACTTC. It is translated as CASSLIGTSEETQYF.

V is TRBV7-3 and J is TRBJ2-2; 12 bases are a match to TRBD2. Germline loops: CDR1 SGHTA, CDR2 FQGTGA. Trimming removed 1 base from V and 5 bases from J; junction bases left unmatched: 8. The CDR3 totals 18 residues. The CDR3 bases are TGTGCCAGCAGCTTAAACCCGACTAGCGGGGGTCGAACCGGGGAGCTGTTTTTT. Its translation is CASSLNPTSGGRTGELFF.

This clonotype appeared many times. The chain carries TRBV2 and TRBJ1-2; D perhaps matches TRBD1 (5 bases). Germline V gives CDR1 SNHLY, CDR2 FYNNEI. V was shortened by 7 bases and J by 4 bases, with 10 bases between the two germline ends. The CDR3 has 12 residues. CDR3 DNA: TGTGCCAGCACTCGACAGCGCTATGGCTACACCTTC. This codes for CASTRQRYGYTF.

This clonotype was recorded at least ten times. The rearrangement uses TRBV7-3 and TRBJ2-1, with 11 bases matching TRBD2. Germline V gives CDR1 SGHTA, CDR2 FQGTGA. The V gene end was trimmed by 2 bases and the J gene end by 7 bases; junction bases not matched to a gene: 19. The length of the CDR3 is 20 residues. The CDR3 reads CASSLPLGTSGSGAGNEQFF. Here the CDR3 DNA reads TGTGCCAGCAGCTTACCCCTCGGGACTAGCGGTTCCGGGGCCGGGAATGAGCAGTTCTTC.

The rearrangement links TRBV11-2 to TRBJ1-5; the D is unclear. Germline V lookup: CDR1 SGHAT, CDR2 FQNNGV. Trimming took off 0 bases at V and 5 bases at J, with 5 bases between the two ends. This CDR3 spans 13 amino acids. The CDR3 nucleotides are TGTGCCAGCAGCTTAGACGTTGATCAGCCCCAGCATTTT. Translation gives CASSLDVDQPQHF.

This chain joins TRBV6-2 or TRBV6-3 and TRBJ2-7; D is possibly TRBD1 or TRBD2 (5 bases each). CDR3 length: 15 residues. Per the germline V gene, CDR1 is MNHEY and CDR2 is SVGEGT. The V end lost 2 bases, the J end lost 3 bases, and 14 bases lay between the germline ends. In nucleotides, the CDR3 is TGTGCCAGCAGTTACGGGACGGGAAGGGACTACGAGCAGTACTTC. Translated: CASSYGTGRDYEQYF.

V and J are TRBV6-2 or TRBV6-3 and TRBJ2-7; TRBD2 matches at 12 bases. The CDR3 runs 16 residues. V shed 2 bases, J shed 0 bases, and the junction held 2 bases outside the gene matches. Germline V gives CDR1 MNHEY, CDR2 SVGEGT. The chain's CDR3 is CASSYGTSGRSYEQYF. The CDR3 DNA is TGTGCCAGCAGTTACGGGACTAGCGGGCGCTCCTACGAGCAGTACTTC.

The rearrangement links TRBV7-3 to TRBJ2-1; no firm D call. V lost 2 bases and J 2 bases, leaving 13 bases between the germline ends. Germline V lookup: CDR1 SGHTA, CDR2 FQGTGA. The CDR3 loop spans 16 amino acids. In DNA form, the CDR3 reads TGTGCCAGCAGCTTACTTCGTTCGCCGACCTACAATGAGCAGTTCTTC. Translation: CASSLLRSPTYNEQFF.

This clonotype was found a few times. The DNA of the CDR3 is TGTGCCATCAGTGCGCCTAGCGGGAGGCCGATCACCGGGGAGCTGTTTTTT. Its protein product is CAISAPSGRPITGELFF. V and J are TRBV10-3 and TRBJ2-2, with TRBD2 identical over 11 bases. V lost 4 bases and J lost 4; bases outside the gene matches: 8. From germline, CDR1 is ENHRY and CDR2 SYGVKD. CDR3 length: 17 residues.

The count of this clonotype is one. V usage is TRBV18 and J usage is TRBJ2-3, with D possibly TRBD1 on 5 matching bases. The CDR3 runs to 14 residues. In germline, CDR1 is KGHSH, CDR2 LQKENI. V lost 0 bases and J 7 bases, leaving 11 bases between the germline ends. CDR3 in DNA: TGTGCCAGCTCACCACCACAGGCATTAAATACGCAGTATTTT. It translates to CASSPPQALNTQYF.

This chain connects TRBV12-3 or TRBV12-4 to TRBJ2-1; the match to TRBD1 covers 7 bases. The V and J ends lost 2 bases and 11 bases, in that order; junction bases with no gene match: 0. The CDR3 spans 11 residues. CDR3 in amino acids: CASSLRGQQFF. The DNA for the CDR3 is TGTGCCAGCAGTTTAAGGGGGCAGCAGTTCTTC.

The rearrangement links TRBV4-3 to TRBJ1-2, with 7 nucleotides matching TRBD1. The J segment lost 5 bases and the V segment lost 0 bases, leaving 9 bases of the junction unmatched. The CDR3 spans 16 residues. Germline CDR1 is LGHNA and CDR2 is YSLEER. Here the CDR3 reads CASSQDLTGDPYGYTF. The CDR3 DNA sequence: TGCGCCAGCAGCCAAGATCTAACAGGGGACCCTTATGGCTACACCTTC.

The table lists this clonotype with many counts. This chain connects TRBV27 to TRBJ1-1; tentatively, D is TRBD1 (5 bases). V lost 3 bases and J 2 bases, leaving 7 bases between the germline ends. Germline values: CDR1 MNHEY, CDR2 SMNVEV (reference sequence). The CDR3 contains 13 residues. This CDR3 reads CASSFGANTEAFF. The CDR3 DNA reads TGTGCCAGCAGTTTTGGGGCCAACACTGAAGCTTTCTTT.

As DNA, the CDR3 is TGTGCCAGCAGTTTGGGGGTAGGGGTGAAGACTTATGGCTACACCTTC. Amino acids: CASSLGVGVKTYGYTF. The chain couples TRBV12-3 or TRBV12-4 to TRBJ1-2, with a possible D match to TRBD1 (5 bases). This CDR3 region has 16 residues. The V and J ends lost 3 bases and 5 bases respectively, with 19 bases between them.

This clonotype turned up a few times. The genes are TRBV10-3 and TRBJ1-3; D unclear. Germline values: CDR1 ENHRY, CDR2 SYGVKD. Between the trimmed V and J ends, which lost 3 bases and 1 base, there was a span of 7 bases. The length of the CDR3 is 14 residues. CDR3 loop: CAISDMASGNTIYF. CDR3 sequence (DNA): TGTGCCATCAGTGATATGGCTTCTGGAAACACCATATATTTT.

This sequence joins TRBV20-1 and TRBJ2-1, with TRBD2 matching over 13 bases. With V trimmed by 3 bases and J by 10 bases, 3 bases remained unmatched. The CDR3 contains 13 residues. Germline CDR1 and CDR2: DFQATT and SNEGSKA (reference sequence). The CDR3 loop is CSARTSGGPEQFF. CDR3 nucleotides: TGCAGTGCTAGGACTAGCGGGGGGCCCGAGCAGTTCTTC.

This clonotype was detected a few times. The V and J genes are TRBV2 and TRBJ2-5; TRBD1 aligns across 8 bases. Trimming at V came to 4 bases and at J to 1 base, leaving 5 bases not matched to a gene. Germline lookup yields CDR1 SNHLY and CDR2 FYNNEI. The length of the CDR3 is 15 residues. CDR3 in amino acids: CASSGGTGPQETQYF. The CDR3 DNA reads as TGTGCCAGCAGTGGAGGGACAGGACCCCAAGAGACCCAGTACTTC.

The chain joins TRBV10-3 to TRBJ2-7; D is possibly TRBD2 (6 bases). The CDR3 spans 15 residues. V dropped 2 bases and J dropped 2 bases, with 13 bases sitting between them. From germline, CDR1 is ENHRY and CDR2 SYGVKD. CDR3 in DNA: TGTGCCATCAGTGAGAATCTGGGAGGAACCTACGAGCAGTACTTC. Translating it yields CAISENLGGTYEQYF.

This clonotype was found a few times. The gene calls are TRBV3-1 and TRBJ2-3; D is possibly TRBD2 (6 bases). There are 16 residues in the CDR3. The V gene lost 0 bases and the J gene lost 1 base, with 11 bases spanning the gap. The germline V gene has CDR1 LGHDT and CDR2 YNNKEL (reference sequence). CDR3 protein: CASSQEEIAGTDTQYF. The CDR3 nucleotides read TGTGCCAGCAGCCAAGAAGAGATAGCGGGCACAGATACGCAGTATTTT.

This CDR3 reads CASTFGQGNLNEQFF. The CDR3 DNA sequence: TGTGCCAGCACCTTCGGACAGGGGAACTTGAATGAGCAGTTCTTC. This rearrangement joins TRBV12-3 or TRBV12-4 to TRBJ2-1; 9 nucleotides line up with TRBD1. V shed 7 bases, J shed 7 bases, and the junction held 11 bases outside the gene matches. The CDR3 consists of 15 residues.